The rows below give T cell receptor beta chains drawn from one sample of a study of blood T cells in healthy people across ages. MiXCR, run by TCRdb on the 5' RACE reads, gives a single entry per CDR3 protein. The table shows more than 1,000,000 distinct CDR3 sequences, with 20% to 25% occurring only once. These data are also associated with another study on T cells of mothers and their children.

The sample was blood. All receptors derive from a girl between 2 and 10 years old in good health. Each CDR3 is given with its conserved first and last residue. D genes are given only for firm matches. Size tells how often a clone was seen (once, few, many) or the class of an expanded clone, and some rows leave it out.

length: 15; J: TRBJ1-5; D: -; size: few; V: TRBV9; DNA: TGTGCCAGCAGCCTCCAGGGGAGGGACGAGGAGCCCCAGCATTTT; CDR3: CASSLQGRDEEPQHF
length: 13; J: TRBJ2-1; D: -; size: few; V: TRBV7-3; DNA: TGTGCCAGCAGCCAACCGAACTACAATGAGCAGTTCTTC; CDR3: CASSQPNYNEQFF
length: 13; J: TRBJ2-1; D: -; size: -; V: TRBV28; DNA: TGTGCCAGCCGGAGTAATTCCTACAATGAGCAGTTCTTC; CDR3: CASRSNSYNEQFF
length: 14; J: TRBJ2-7; D: TRBD2; size: -; V: TRBV7-2; DNA: TGTGCCAGCAGCTTAAGGGCGGGGGCCTACGAGCAGTACTTC; CDR3: CASSLRAGAYEQYF
length: 14; J: TRBJ2-3; D: -; size: -; V: TRBV10-3; DNA: TGTGCCATAACCGACGGGGGATCCACAGATACGCAGTATTTT; CDR3: CAITDGGSTDTQYF
length: 15; J: TRBJ2-1; D: -; size: -; V: TRBV29-1; DNA: TGCAGCGTTGATGGGTTAGCGGAGACCTACAATGAGCAGTTCTTC; CDR3: CSVDGLAETYNEQFF
length: 13; J: TRBJ2-5; D: -; size: -; V: TRBV12-3/TRBV12-4; DNA: TGTGCCAGCAGATCCGGAGGGGCAGAGACCCAGTACTTC; CDR3: CASRSGGAETQYF
length: 15; J: TRBJ2-1; D: -; size: few; V: TRBV4-1; DNA: TGCGCCAGCAGCCAAGCTGAGCGGGTGGGGAATGAGCAGTTCTTC; CDR3: CASSQAERVGNEQFF
length: 15; J: TRBJ1-1; D: -; size: -; V: TRBV7-9; DNA: TGTGCCAGCAGCTTAGGACGGACCATGAACACTGAAGCTTTCTTT; CDR3: CASSLGRTMNTEAFF
length: 15; J: TRBJ2-7; D: -; size: -; V: TRBV7-9; DNA: TGTGCCAGCAGCTTAGTTTCAGGGGATCCCTACGAGCAGTACTTC; CDR3: CASSLVSGDPYEQYF
length: 14; J: TRBJ2-5; D: -; size: once; V: TRBV29-1; DNA: TGCAGCGTCACGGAGGGGGGGCTCCAAGAGACCCAGTACTTC; CDR3: CSVTEGGLQETQYF
length: 15; J: TRBJ2-1; D: TRBD2; size: -; V: TRBV2; DNA: TGTGCCAGCAGTGAAGGACTAGCGGCCTACAATGAGCAGTTCTTC; CDR3: CASSEGLAAYNEQFF
length: 14; J: TRBJ1-2; D: -; size: few; V: TRBV29-1; DNA: TGCAGCGTTGAATGGACCCAGGAAGACTATGGCTACACCTTC; CDR3: CSVEWTQEDYGYTF
length: 13; J: TRBJ2-5; D: -; size: -; V: TRBV6-5; DNA: TGTGCCAGCAGTTACGGTCCCCATGGGACCCAGTACTTC; CDR3: CASSYGPHGTQYF
length: 15; J: TRBJ2-3; D: -; size: few; V: TRBV7-8; DNA: TGTGCCAGCTCCGGCGGGACACTCTACACAGATACGCAGTATTTT; CDR3: CASSGGTLYTDTQYF
length: 15; J: TRBJ1-1; D: -; size: few; V: TRBV29-1; DNA: TGCAGCGTTGTCCAGACAACAACAACCCTGTATGAAGCTTTCTTT; CDR3: CSVVQTTTTLYEAFF
length: 16; J: TRBJ2-7; D: TRBD1; size: -; V: TRBV15; DNA: TGTGCCACCAGCAGAGTGAGGACAGGGGGCTTTTACGAGCAGTACTTC; CDR3: CATSRVRTGGFYEQYF
length: 14; J: TRBJ2-7; D: -; size: few; V: TRBV20-1; DNA: TGCAGTGCTAGAGATGGATGGGGTTCCTACGAGCAGTACTTC; CDR3: CSARDGWGSYEQYF
length: 14; J: TRBJ2-3; D: -; size: few; V: TRBV7-9; DNA: TGTGCCAGCAGCTTCGAGGGCCGGAAAGATACGCAGTATTTT; CDR3: CASSFEGRKDTQYF
length: 13; J: TRBJ1-5; D: -; size: -; V: TRBV2; DNA: TGTGCCAGCAGGAGGGAGGTTTCGGGGCCCCAGCATTTT; CDR3: CASRREVSGPQHF
length: 14; J: TRBJ2-1; D: -; size: -; V: TRBV29-1; DNA: TGCAGCGTTGGTCCAGCCGCAGGGGAGTCTGAGCAGTTCTTC; CDR3: CSVGPAAGESEQFF
length: 16; J: TRBJ1-3; D: -; size: once; V: TRBV28; DNA: TGTGCCAGCAGTAATGCGGGACAAATCTCTGGAAACACCATATATTTT; CDR3: CASSNAGQISGNTIYF
length: 15; J: TRBJ2-5; D: -; size: few; V: TRBV7-2; DNA: TGTGCCAGCAGCGGGTCGTTGGGGGGGCTGGAGACCCAGTACTTC; CDR3: CASSGSLGGLETQYF
length: 15; J: TRBJ2-1; D: TRBD2; size: -; V: TRBV14; DNA: TGTGCCAGCAGCAAAACTAGCGGGAGGGTTGCTGAGCAGTTCTTC; CDR3: CASSKTSGRVAEQFF
length: 17; J: TRBJ2-3; D: -; size: -; V: TRBV29-1; DNA: TGCAGCGTTGAAGTCCTCGGGGGCGGGGGAGGCACAGATACGCAGTATTTT; CDR3: CSVEVLGGGGGTDTQYF
length: 15; J: TRBJ2-7; D: TRBD2; size: -; V: TRBV6-2/TRBV6-3; DNA: TGTGCCAGCAACGTCCGGACTAGCGGAATCTACGAGCAGTACTTC; CDR3: CASNVRTSGIYEQYF
length: 15; J: TRBJ2-5; D: TRBD2; size: -; V: TRBV2; DNA: TGTGCCAGCCGGAGACTAGCACAGTACCAAGAGACCCAGTACTTC; CDR3: CASRRLAQYQETQYF
length: 13; J: TRBJ2-5; D: TRBD1; size: many; V: TRBV20-1; DNA: TGCAGTGCTGAGACAGGGGGAGGTGAGACCCAGTACTTC; CDR3: CSAETGGGETQYF
length: 14; J: TRBJ1-2; D: -; size: few; V: TRBV5-1; DNA: TGCGCCAGCAGCTTAACCGAGGGTCTGAGAGGCTACACCTTC; CDR3: CASSLTEGLRGYTF
length: 15; J: TRBJ2-5; D: TRBD2; size: many; V: TRBV5-1; DNA: TGCGCCAGCAGCCGTGGACTAGCGGGAGTAGAGACCCAGTACTTC; CDR3: CASSRGLAGVETQYF
length: 15; J: TRBJ1-2; D: TRBD1; size: few; V: TRBV27; DNA: TGTGCCAGCAGTCCCCACCGGGACAGCTATTATGGCTACACCTTC; CDR3: CASSPHRDSYYGYTF
length: 16; J: TRBJ2-5; D: -; size: -; V: TRBV20-1; DNA: TGCAGTGCCTACGGTCCCGGAAGACTACCTCAAGAGACCCAGTACTTC; CDR3: CSAYGPGRLPQETQYF
length: 14; J: TRBJ2-5; D: -; size: -; V: TRBV20-1; DNA: TGCAGTGCTGTTACTTGGGAGTACCAAGAGACCCAGTACTTC; CDR3: CSAVTWEYQETQYF
length: 17; J: TRBJ2-5; D: TRBD2; size: -; V: TRBV4-1; DNA: TGCGCCAGCAGCCTATTGGGACTAGCGGGAGATGGAGAGACCCAGTACTTC; CDR3: CASSLLGLAGDGETQYF
length: 16; J: TRBJ2-1; D: TRBD2; size: -; V: TRBV11-2; DNA: TGTGCCAGCAGCTTAGTTCCGGGAGGGCCGTTAAATGAGCAGTTCTTC; CDR3: CASSLVPGGPLNEQFF
length: 15; J: TRBJ1-6; D: TRBD1; size: -; V: TRBV20-1; DNA: TGCAGTGCTAGTGCCGGACAGGGGTATAATTCACCCCTCCACTTT; CDR3: CSASAGQGYNSPLHF
length: 13; J: TRBJ1-6; D: -; size: -; V: TRBV20-1; DNA: TGCAGTGCTAGCAGAGGCGCAAATTCACCCCTCCACTTT; CDR3: CSASRGANSPLHF
length: 14; J: TRBJ1-5; D: -; size: -; V: TRBV12-3/TRBV12-4; DNA: TGTGCCAGCAGTTCCCAGGGACTAAATCAGCCCCAGCATTTT; CDR3: CASSSQGLNQPQHF
length: 14; J: TRBJ2-3; D: -; size: few; V: TRBV5-1; DNA: TGCGCCAGCAGCGGAGGGGTAAGCACAGATACGCAGTATTTT; CDR3: CASSGGVSTDTQYF
length: 18; J: TRBJ2-1; D: TRBD2; size: -; V: TRBV7-9; DNA: TGTGCCAGCAGTATCCGGGACGGGGGTCTAGCGGGAGTCAATGAGCAGTTCTTC; CDR3: CASSIRDGGLAGVNEQFF
length: 14; J: TRBJ2-4; D: -; size: -; V: TRBV6-1; DNA: TGTGCCAGCTGGGGTGGGGGCGTAAGGGACATTCAGTACTTC; CDR3: CASWGGGVRDIQYF
length: 12; J: TRBJ1-3; D: -; size: few; V: TRBV28; DNA: TGTGCCAGCTGGCGCTCTGGAAACACCATATATTTT; CDR3: CASWRSGNTIYF
length: 13; J: TRBJ2-6; D: -; size: -; V: TRBV3-1; DNA: TGTGCCAGCAGCCAGGATTTTTCCGGGGGCCTGACTTTC; CDR3: CASSQDFSGGLTF
length: 13; J: TRBJ1-1; D: TRBD1; size: -; V: TRBV29-1; DNA: TGCAGCGTTCTGGGACAGGGGGACACTGAAGCTTTCTTT; CDR3: CSVLGQGDTEAFF
length: 16; J: TRBJ2-1; D: TRBD2; size: -; V: TRBV10-3; DNA: TGTGCCTCAACCCCATTACTAGCGGGGGGTGAGAATGAGCAGTTCTTC; CDR3: CASTPLLAGGENEQFF
length: 17; J: TRBJ1-3; D: -; size: -; V: TRBV12-5; DNA: TGTGCTAGTGGTTTGGGGGGAAAAGGGGTTACTGGAAACACCATATATTTT; CDR3: CASGLGGKGVTGNTIYF
length: 15; J: TRBJ1-1; D: -; size: few; V: TRBV2; DNA: TGTGCCAGCAGTGTTGGAGGGTACATGAACACTGAAGCTTTCTTT; CDR3: CASSVGGYMNTEAFF
length: 16; J: TRBJ1-6; D: -; size: -; V: TRBV16; DNA: TGTGCCAGCAGCCGAATGGGGTTCCGGCATGGGTCACCCCTCCACTTT; CDR3: CASSRMGFRHGSPLHF
length: 11; J: TRBJ2-1; D: -; size: -; V: TRBV23-1; DNA: TGCGCCAGCGGTAAAGGTTATGAGCAGTTCTTC; CDR3: CASGKGYEQFF
length: 16; J: TRBJ2-7; D: -; size: few; V: TRBV20-1; DNA: TGCAGTGCTAGTGCGAGGGCCTGGGTTGTTCCGCGAGAGCAGTACTTC; CDR3: CSASARAWVVPREQYF
length: 15; J: TRBJ2-7; D: -; size: -; V: TRBV20-1; DNA: TGCAGTGCTGGGGGGGGAACAGGGAATTTTTACGAGCAGTACTTC; CDR3: CSAGGGTGNFYEQYF
length: 13; J: TRBJ2-7; D: -; size: few; V: TRBV7-6; DNA: TGCGCCAGCAGCCAGGGTTCAGGGTCCGAGCAGTACTTC; CDR3: CASSQGSGSEQYF